This T cell receptor (beta chain) appears in the sequencing data of a study of T cells in pancreatic ductal adenocarcinoma. Unmatched junction bases numbered 6, after V lost 1 base and J lost 9 bases. This CDR3 is 14 amino acids long. CDR1 and CDR2 (germline): SGHTA, FQGNSA. Measured with immunoSEQ multiplex PCR; TCRdb has only the in-frame clones, and not every one. The table includes roughly 100,000 clones, nearly 95% detected once. Surgery without prior neoadjuvant therapy was the treatment of the selected pancreatic ductal adenocarcinoma patients. The clonotype was recovered from a human donor with pancreatic ductal adenocarcinoma. V is TRBV7-2 and J is TRBJ1-2; the match to TRBD1 covers 9 bases. The sample consisted of PBMCs. This chain's CDR3 is CASSLGGTGSSYTF. CDR3 coding DNA: TGTGCCAGCAGCTTAGGGGGGACAGGGTCAAGCTACACCTTC.